The T cell receptor beta chain under discussion was sequenced for a study of shared clonotypes between healthy human individuals. J gave up 7 bases and V 0 bases, and 12 bases lay outside the gene matches. The CDR3 length is 17 residues. Germline V gives CDR1 KGHSH, CDR2 LQKENI. Several immunoSEQ 96-well plates shared each subset's DNA, each plate a replicate. Sequenced by immunoSEQ multiplex PCR; TCRdb stores in-frame clones only, minus some. The repertoire holds 2,500,000 or so clones, roughly 93% seen once, with approximately 0.36% in the top ten. The sequence was obtained from a man aged 18 to 30 in good health. Some clones in this sample may be carry-over from other donors' samples. The sample consisted of naive CD4+ T cells from PBMCs. Subset meaning: CD45RA+ positively selected. The genes are TRBV18 and TRBJ2-1; 7 bases match TRBD1. CDR3 DNA sequence: TGTGCCAGCTCACCACCGGTATCCAGGACAGGAAGAAATGAGCAGTTCTTC. It specifies CASSPPVSRTGRNEQFF.